Below are 3 T cell receptor beta chains sequenced from a single sample in a study of T cell clones after liver transplantation. Some clones are missing from TCRdb's copy, which holds only in-frame ones; the method was immunoSEQ multiplex PCR. The table records 65,000 to 95,000 clones, 80% of them present only once. The starting material was CD4+ T cells from blood, obtained before liver transplant. These receptors originate from a human donor who received a liver transplant.

The chain employs TRBV7-2 and TRBJ2-5, with a weak D call TRBD2 (6 bases). Per germline, CDR1 SGHTA and CDR2 FQGNSA. The ends were cut back, 3 bases at V and 1 base at J, with 12 bases in the middle. The CDR3 length is 15 residues. The CDR3 loop reads CASSFSGAFQETQYF. In DNA, the CDR3 is TGTGCCAGCAGCTTTAGCGGAGCTTTCCAAGAGACCCAGTACTTC.

V gene TRBV7-9 combines with J gene TRBJ2-7; D possibly matches TRBD1 or TRBD2 (5 bases each). The CDR3 totals 15 residues. Germline CDR1 is SEHNR and CDR2 is FQNEAQ (reference sequence). Trimming took off 1 base at V and 2 bases at J, with 12 bases between the two ends. The CDR3 here is CASSLGGIPPYEQYF. The DNA of the CDR3 is TGTGCCAGCAGCTTAGGGGGGATCCCTCCCTACGAGCAGTACTTC.

J is TRBJ1-1 and V is TRBV28; TRBD1 matches at 7 bases. In germline, CDR1 is MDHEN, CDR2 SYDVKM. The CDR3 has 12 residues. Trimming cost V 7 bases and J 5 bases; bases outside gene matches: 4. The CDR3 DNA reads TGTGCCAGCAATGACAGGGTAACTGAAGCTTTCTTT. Translation: CASNDRVTEAFF.